These T cell receptor beta chains were read from a single sample in a study of shared clonotypes between healthy human individuals. Assay used: immunoSEQ multiplex PCR; TCRdb lists only in-frame clones, some missing. The sample shows 2 million to 3 million clones, 93% of them seen only once. The sequencing input was naive CD4+ T cells from PBMCs. The receptors originated from a man aged 18 to 35 in good health. Some clones in this sample may be carry-over from other donors' samples. Each CDR3 is given with its conserved first and last residue. Each record gives: J gene, V gene, clone size, D gene, CDR3 DNA, CDR3 protein. D genes are given only for firm matches. Rows may omit the clone size; those that give it use once, few, many or a size class.

J: TRBJ2-7
V: TRBV28
size: NA
D: NA
DNA: TGTGCCAGCAGACTGGATAAGGCAGACGAGCAGTACTTC
CDR3: CASRLDKADEQYF

J: TRBJ2-5
V: TRBV5-1
size: NA
D: NA
DNA: TGCGCCAGCAGCTTGGTAGCGGAAGAGACCCAGTACTTC
CDR3: CASSLVAEETQYF

J: TRBJ1-2
V: TRBV4-3
size: few
D: NA
DNA: TGCGCCAGCAGCGGGCGGGATGGCTACACCTTC
CDR3: CASSGRDGYTF

J: TRBJ1-2
V: TRBV5-5
size: NA
D: TRBD1
DNA: TGTGCCAGCAGCACGACAGGGGGCACTCCTTATGGCTACACCTTC
CDR3: CASSTTGGTPYGYTF

J: TRBJ2-1
V: TRBV5-8
size: NA
D: NA
DNA: TGTGCCAGCAGCTTGAGGAGGGGTTCCAATGAGCAGTTCTTC
CDR3: CASSLRRGSNEQFF

J: TRBJ1-5
V: TRBV7-8
size: NA
D: NA
DNA: TGTGCCAGCAGCCCGGACAGCAATCAGCCCCAGCATTTT
CDR3: CASSPDSNQPQHF

J: TRBJ2-7
V: TRBV28
size: NA
D: NA
DNA: TGTGCCAGCAGTTTACATGGGAATACCTACGAGCAGTACTTC
CDR3: CASSLHGNTYEQYF

J: TRBJ2-1
V: TRBV9
size: once
D: TRBD2
DNA: TGTGCCAGCAGCGTAGATGTGGCTAGCGGGAACAATGAGCAGTTCTTC
CDR3: CASSVDVASGNNEQFF

J: TRBJ2-7
V: TRBV5-1
size: NA
D: NA
DNA: TGCGCCAGCAGCTTCTCATACGGGGGTTCCTACGAGCAGTACTTC
CDR3: CASSFSYGGSYEQYF

J: TRBJ2-3
V: TRBV13
size: NA
D: NA
DNA: TGTGCCAGCAGCGGACCGGGACTCACGGACCCCACAGATACGCAGTATTTT
CDR3: CASSGPGLTDPTDTQYF

J: TRBJ2-1
V: TRBV30
size: NA
D: NA
DNA: TGTGCCTGGAGCCCGATAATCCTAGGCAATGAGCAGTTCTTC
CDR3: CAWSPIILGNEQFF

J: TRBJ1-3
V: TRBV9
size: NA
D: NA
DNA: TGTGCCAGCAGCCCACTAGGAAACACCATATATTTT
CDR3: CASSPLGNTIYF

J: TRBJ2-3
V: TRBV7-9
size: NA
D: NA
DNA: TGTGCCAGCAGCCCATCACTACAGGCGTCTACGCAGTATTTT
CDR3: CASSPSLQASTQYF

J: TRBJ2-5
V: TRBV11-2
size: NA
D: TRBD2
DNA: TGTGCCAGCAGCCTGGCTAGCGGGCAAGAGACCCAGTACTTC
CDR3: CASSLASGQETQYF

J: TRBJ2-2
V: TRBV9
size: NA
D: NA
DNA: TGTGCCACCCTGCGAAACAGGGCCGGGGAGCTGTTTTTT
CDR3: CATLRNRAGELFF

J: TRBJ1-2
V: TRBV4-2
size: NA
D: NA
DNA: TGTGCCAGCAGTTCTCGGGACGGGATCTATGGCTACACCTTC
CDR3: CASSSRDGIYGYTF

J: TRBJ2-7
V: TRBV15
size: NA
D: NA
DNA: TGTGCCGTTGGGCGACTCAACTACGAGCAGTACTTC
CDR3: CAVGRLNYEQYF

J: TRBJ2-1
V: TRBV7-3
size: NA
D: NA
DNA: TGTGCCAGCAGCGGCCTGGACGAACGGTGGGGTGAGCAGTTCTTC
CDR3: CASSGLDERWGEQFF

J: TRBJ2-1
V: TRBV5-4
size: NA
D: NA
DNA: TGTGCCAGCAGCGTGTCCGGGCCCCAGCAGTTCTTC
CDR3: CASSVSGPQQFF

J: TRBJ2-3
V: TRBV13
size: NA
D: NA
DNA: TGTGCCAGCAGCTTAGACACTGGGCGAGGCACAGATACGCAGTATTTT
CDR3: CASSLDTGRGTDTQYF

J: TRBJ1-3
V: TRBV4-2
size: NA
D: NA
DNA: TGTGCCAGCAGCCAAGATGGGACCTCCAGGAACACCATATATTTT
CDR3: CASSQDGTSRNTIYF

J: TRBJ2-5
V: TRBV13
size: NA
D: NA
DNA: TGTGCCAGCAGCATGCGGCCCTACCAAGAGACCCAGTACTTC
CDR3: CASSMRPYQETQYF

J: TRBJ1-1
V: TRBV6-1
size: NA
D: NA
DNA: TGTGCCAGCAGTCTTGTACGGGGGTCGAACACTGAAGCTTTCTTT
CDR3: CASSLVRGSNTEAFF

J: TRBJ2-5
V: TRBV5-4
size: NA
D: NA
DNA: TGTGCCAGCAGCCGACCCGTGGGACCACAAGAAGAGACCCAGTACTTC
CDR3: CASSRPVGPQEETQYF

J: TRBJ2-1
V: TRBV7-6
size: NA
D: NA
DNA: TGTGCCAGCAGCGCACCCCCCGCCTACAATGAGCAGTTCTTC
CDR3: CASSAPPAYNEQFF

J: TRBJ2-5
V: TRBV9
size: NA
D: NA
DNA: TGTGCCAGCAGCGCCGGGCCCGCCCCGCCCGAGACCCAGTACTTC
CDR3: CASSAGPAPPETQYF

J: TRBJ2-2
V: TRBV7-8
size: NA
D: TRBD1
DNA: TGTGCCAGCAGCACCACAGGGGGCAACGGGGAGCTGTTTTTT
CDR3: CASSTTGGNGELFF

J: TRBJ2-2
V: TRBV25-1
size: NA
D: TRBD2
DNA: TGTGCCAGCTTGGGACTAGCCGGGGAGCTGTTTTTT
CDR3: CASLGLAGELFF

J: TRBJ2-7
V: TRBV5-5
size: NA
D: NA
DNA: TGTGCCAGCAGCTTAACCGACAGGTACGAGCAGTACTTC
CDR3: CASSLTDRYEQYF

J: TRBJ2-3
V: TRBV19
size: NA
D: NA
DNA: TGTGCCAGTAGTATAGAGAGGGGCGGTACGCAGTATTTT
CDR3: CASSIERGGTQYF

J: TRBJ2-5
V: TRBV7-9
size: NA
D: NA
DNA: TGTGCCAGCAGCTTCCTGAAAGAGACCCAGTACTTC
CDR3: CASSFLKETQYF

J: TRBJ1-5
V: TRBV28
size: once
D: NA
DNA: TGTGCCAGCAGCGGTGGGGGTTCGGTGAGCAATCAGCCCCAGCATTTT
CDR3: CASSGGGSVSNQPQHF

J: TRBJ2-5
V: TRBV7-2
size: NA
D: NA
DNA: TGTGCCAGCAGCTTAGGGGAGCGGAGCCGGGGAGAGACCCAGTACTTC
CDR3: CASSLGERSRGETQYF

J: TRBJ1-6
V: TRBV2
size: NA
D: NA
DNA: TGTGCCAGCAGTGACCGGGAAAATTCACCCCTCCACTTT
CDR3: CASSDRENSPLHF

J: TRBJ1-2
V: TRBV6-5
size: NA
D: NA
DNA: TGTGCCAGCAGTTACTCGAACGGGCCGACTGGCTACACCTTC
CDR3: CASSYSNGPTGYTF

J: TRBJ1-3
V: TRBV28
size: NA
D: NA
DNA: TGTGCCAGCAGACCGACCGACCGGACCACCATATATTTT
CDR3: CASRPTDRTTIYF

J: TRBJ2-7
V: TRBV25-1
size: NA
D: NA
DNA: TGTGCCAGCAGGAGCTGGGGGAACGAGCAGTACTTC
CDR3: CASRSWGNEQYF

J: TRBJ2-7
V: TRBV11-3
size: NA
D: NA
DNA: TGTGCCAGCAGCTTAGGGGCAACCACCTACGAGCAGTACTTC
CDR3: CASSLGATTYEQYF

J: TRBJ2-2
V: TRBV28
size: NA
D: NA
DNA: TGTGCCAGCAGTTTGGCCTTCGGGGGAGCCGGGGAGCTGTTTTTT
CDR3: CASSLAFGGAGELFF

J: TRBJ2-7
V: TRBV2
size: NA
D: TRBD1
DNA: TGTGCCAGCAGGCCGGCGACAGGGGCCTACGAGCAGTACTTC
CDR3: CASRPATGAYEQYF